This T cell receptor (beta chain) came from a study of circulating CD8 cells and anti-PD-1 response in melanoma. This clonotype is labeled large. Four subsets defined by PD-1 and/or TIGIT were sorted from live CD3+CD8+TCRalphabeta+ cells. Germline CDR1 MGHDK, CDR2 SYGVNS. The CDR3 extends over 13 amino acids. V lost 1 base, J lost 5 bases, and 8 bases lay in between. The QIAseq Immune Repertoire TCR panel built the libraries from roughly 15 ng of total RNA. TCRdb reprocessed the reads via MiXCR and lists one record per CDR3 protein. The sample holds 800 to 900 distinct CDR3 sequences; about 4% are singletons and the top ten take roughly a sixth.

This TCR was recovered from a human donor with melanoma. The chain carries TRBV25-1 and TRBJ2-5, with D unclear. Here the sequenced sample was CD8+ T cells from PBMCs, taken at baseline or after one month of anti-PD-1 therapy (not recorded which). In nucleotides, the CDR3 is TGTGCCAGCAGTGAATTCAGTTCGGAGACCCAGTACTTC. Protein: CASSEFSSETQYF.